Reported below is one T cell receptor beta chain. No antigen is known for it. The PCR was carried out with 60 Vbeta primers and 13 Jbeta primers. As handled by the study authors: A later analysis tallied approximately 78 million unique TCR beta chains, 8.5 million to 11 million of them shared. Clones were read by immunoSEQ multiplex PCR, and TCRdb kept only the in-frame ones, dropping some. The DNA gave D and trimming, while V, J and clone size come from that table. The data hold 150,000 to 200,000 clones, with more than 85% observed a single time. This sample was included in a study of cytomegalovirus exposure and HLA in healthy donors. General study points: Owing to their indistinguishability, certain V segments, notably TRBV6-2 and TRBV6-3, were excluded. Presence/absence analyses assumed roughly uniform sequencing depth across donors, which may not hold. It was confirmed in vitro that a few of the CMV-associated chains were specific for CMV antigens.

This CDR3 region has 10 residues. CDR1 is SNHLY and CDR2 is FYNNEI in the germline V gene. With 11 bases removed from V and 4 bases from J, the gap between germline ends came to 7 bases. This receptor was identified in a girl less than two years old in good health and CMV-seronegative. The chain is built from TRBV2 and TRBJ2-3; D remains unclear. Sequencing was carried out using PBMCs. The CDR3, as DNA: TGTGCCTCCAATCCAGATACGCAGTATTTT. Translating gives CASNPDTQYF. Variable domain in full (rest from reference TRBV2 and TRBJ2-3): EPEVTQTPSHQVTQMGQEVILRCVPISNHLYFYWYRQILGQKVEFLVSFYNNEISEKSEIFDDQFSVERPDGSNFTLKIRSTKLEDSAMYFCASNPDTQYFGPGTRLTVL.